The clone carrying this T cell receptor beta chain was seen more than once but under ten times. Its antigen is unidentified. This sample is part of a study of T-cell reconstitution after alpha-beta-depleted transplantation in children. Study-wide points: A year had passed since transplant, and T-cell counts and diversity by then came mostly from newly produced T cells. Expanded graft clones numbering several hundred reportedly gave rise to alpha-beta T cells about two months after transplant.

Germline V gene lookup returns CDR1 DFQATT and CDR2 SNEGSKA (reference sequence). Trimming took off 2 bases at V and 4 bases at J, with 16 bases between the two ends. This CDR3 region has 15 residues. Unique molecular identifiers were incorporated when the TCRbeta library was constructed. MiXCR, applied by TCRdb to the PCR reads, yields one record per CDR3 protein. Of a few hundred thousand distinct CDR3 sequences listed, over 25% were seen once; the top ten hold approximately 33%. This TCR was recovered from a boy under two years old with Wiskott-Aldrich syndrome, due to receive a stem cell transplant. This specimen consisted of PBMCs, obtained before TCRalphabeta/CD19-depleted stem cell transplant. The chain couples TRBV20-1 to TRBJ2-3; D is unresolved. The CDR3 protein is CSARSPLLASDTQYF. In nucleotides, the CDR3 is TGCAGTGCTAGATCCCCCCTCCTGGCATCAGATACGCAGTATTTT.